This TCR beta chain was found in a study of a mutant IDH1 vaccine in newly diagnosed glioma. Background on the study: The vaccination schedule gave patients eight doses in weeks 1, 3, 5, 7, 11, 15, 19 and 23. Before enrollment, patients got radiotherapy alone, temozolomide alone, or mostly the combination. Among treated patients, roughly 62% were male and about 40% female, and mean age was roughly 40 years. First vaccine doses came 4-6 weeks after radiotherapy alone, or with temozolomide cycles.

Trimming left V 5 bases short and J 6 bases short, with 17 bases between. The CDR3 runs to 14 residues. CDR1 SGHAT and CDR2 FQNNGV come from the germline V gene. As to time point: week 5, during vaccination. Doses consisted of 300 ug of mutant IDH1 20-mer peptide each, paired with topical imiquimod. A note on this clone: Its matching antigen is unknown.

Generated by immunoSEQ multiplex PCR, the TCRdb table keeps only in-frame clones and is missing some. Of about 28,000 clones in the sample, roughly 87% were seen once. The genes are TRBV11-2 and TRBJ2-7; D may be TRBD1 or TRBD2 (5 bases each). The starting material was peripheral blood mononuclear cells (PBMCs), obtained from a glioma patient whose treatment included an IDH1 peptide vaccine. This clonotype was obtained from a woman between 35 and 50 years old with glioma. Some clones in this sample may be carry-over from other donors' samples. Here the CDR3 reads CASSPDNKRGEQYF. CDR3 in DNA: TGTGCCAGCAGCCCCGATAATAAGAGGGGCGAGCAGTACTTC.